One and the same sample provided the 29 T cell receptor beta chains below, sequenced in a study of post-analysis software for immune sequencing data. Included in the TCR beta cDNA libraries were unique molecular identifiers. MiXCR, run by TCRdb on the PCR reads, gives a single entry per CDR3 protein. The data contain a few hundred thousand distinct CDR3 sequences, approximately 34% of them seen just once; the ten biggest clones take up 6%. Regarding the study as a whole: Included in a set of 5 or 6 TRBV segments more frequent in patients than controls were TRBV5-6, TRBV5-1 and TRBV20-1.

These receptors have no known antigen. The sample was blood. The receptors here all came from a girl aged 2-17 years with multiple sclerosis.

This clonotype was picked up one time. V and J are TRBV28 and TRBJ2-4; perhaps TRBD1 as D (5 bases). The V end lost 6 bases, the J end lost 0 bases, and 12 bases lay between the germline ends. The CDR3 totals 15 residues. Germline CDR1 and CDR2: MDHEN and SYDVKM. The CDR3 DNA reads TGTGCCAGCAGCTCACAGGAGTTAGCCAAAAACATTCAGTACTTC. Amino acid sequence: CASSSQELAKNIQYF.

The CDR3 spells CASSLDKLGREQYF. The CDR3 coding sequence is TGTGCCAGCAGCTTAGATAAGTTGGGACGGGAGCAGTACTTC. The chain employs TRBV11-2 and TRBJ2-7; the D call may be TRBD1 or TRBD2 (5 bases each). The V gene's germline CDR1 is SGHAT and CDR2 FQNNGV. V was shortened by 0 bases and J by 7 bases, with 13 bases between the two germline ends. This CDR3 is 14 amino acids long.

A few counts support this clonotype. V gene TRBV18 combines with J gene TRBJ2-7; tentative D call: TRBD1 (6 bases). The ends were cut back, 2 bases at V and 3 bases at J, with 8 bases in the middle. The CDR3 length is 13 residues. The germline CDR1 and CDR2 sequences are KGHSH and LQKENI. The CDR3 loop is CASSPSGDYEQYF. Written as DNA, the CDR3 is TGTGCCAGCTCACCATCAGGGGACTACGAGCAGTACTTC. The complete variable domain, with remaining parts taken from reference TRBV18 and TRBJ2-7, reads NAGVMQNPRHLVRRRGQEARLRCSPMKGHSHVYWYRQLPEEGLKFMVYLQKENIIDESGMPKERFSAEFPKEGPSILRIQQVVRGDSAAYFCASSPSGDYEQYFGPGTRLTVT.

This clonotype was seen a few times. The chain recombines TRBV27 with TRBJ1-4; 10 nucleotides align to TRBD1. V was clipped by 4 bases and J by 8 bases; unmatched bases: 13. Per the germline V gene, CDR1 is MNHEY and CDR2 is SMNVEV (reference sequence). The CDR3 consists of 17 residues. CDR3 loop: CASSSYMGTGEKEKLFF. As DNA, the CDR3 is TGTGCCAGCAGTTCATACATGGGGACAGGGGAAAAGGAAAAACTGTTTTTT.

In its sample, this clonotype was seen a few times. V gene TRBV2 combines with J gene TRBJ2-5, with 7 bases aligning to TRBD1. The junction had 4 bases not matched to a gene; V was cut back by 5 bases and J by 1 base. This CDR3 has 14 residues. Germline V lookup: CDR1 SNHLY, CDR2 FYNNEI. This CDR3 is CASSKDRVQETQYF. The CDR3 nucleotides are TGTGCCAGCAGTAAAGACAGGGTCCAAGAGACCCAGTACTTC.

This clonotype was detected ten times or more. This chain uses TRBV7-2 with TRBJ1-2, with D unresolved. Trimming took 1 base from V and 5 from J, leaving 5 bases between them. The CDR3 contains 12 residues. The V gene's germline CDR1 is SGHTA and CDR2 FQGNSA. In DNA, the CDR3 is TGTGCCAGCAGCTTAGACAGTTATGGCTACACCTTC. This translates into CASSLDSYGYTF.

The table lists this clonotype with a few counts. DNA of the CDR3: TGTGCCAGCAGTGTCGACGAGCAGTACTTC. Protein product: CASSVDEQYF. V and J are TRBV2 and TRBJ2-7; no reliable D call. The V end was cut by 4 bases, the J end by 5 bases, with 3 bases between. Germline V gene sequence: CDR1 SNHLY, CDR2 FYNNEI. The CDR3 covers 10 residues.

There are many counts of this clonotype. The gene calls are TRBV6-5 and TRBJ2-7, with TRBD2 matching over 7 bases. CDR1 and CDR2 (germline): MNHEY, SVGAGI. V trimming: 6 bases; J trimming: 4 bases; junction bases outside the gene matches: 6. This CDR3 has 13 residues. CDR3 in amino acids: CASSPLGGYEQYF. The CDR3 DNA sequence: TGTGCCAGCAGCCCCCTCGGGGGGTACGAGCAGTACTTC.

The V call is TRBV2, the J call TRBJ2-5; 7 bases fit TRBD2. The germline gives CDR1 SNHLY, CDR2 FYNNEI. The CDR3 length is 13 residues. After removal of 7 bases from V and 4 bases from J, the junction contained 6 bases not matched to a gene. Here the CDR3 DNA reads TGTGCCAGCAAAAGGGAGGGAGGAGAGACCCAGTACTTC. It yields the protein CASKREGGETQYF.

This chain uses TRBV20-1 with TRBJ2-7, with TRBD2 matching over 7 bases. Looked up from germline, CDR1 is DFQATT and CDR2 is SNEGSKA (reference sequence). The ends lost 5 bases at V and 2 bases at J; junction bases unmatched: 9. The CDR3 has 14 residues. CDR3 residues: CSAGSSGPTYEQYF. Written as DNA, the CDR3 is TGCAGTGCTGGCTCTAGCGGACCCACCTACGAGCAGTACTTC.

V and J are TRBV6-6 and TRBJ2-1; no firm D call. Between the trimmed V and J ends, which lost 5 bases and 0 bases, there was a span of 11 bases. CDR1 is MNHNY and CDR2 is SVGAGI in the germline V gene (reference sequence). This CDR3 contains 15 residues. The CDR3, as DNA: TGTGCCAGCAGTGGAATTGCGGTCTCCTACAATGAGCAGTTCTTC. Translating it yields CASSGIAVSYNEQFF.

The chain's CDR3 is CATSRVDRVLDTGELFF. In DNA form, the CDR3 reads TGTGCCACCAGCAGAGTCGACAGGGTCTTGGACACCGGGGAGCTGTTTTTT. V and J are TRBV15 and TRBJ2-2; 7 nucleotides align to TRBD1. Germline values: CDR1 LNHNV, CDR2 YYDKDF (reference sequence). Trimming took 1 base from V and 3 from J; bases not matched to a gene: 8. This CDR3 spans 17 amino acids. Full variable domain (rest looked up from reference TRBV15 and TRBJ2-2): DAMVIQNPRYQVTQFGKPVTLSCSQTLNHNVMYWYQQKSSQAPKLLFHYYDKDFNNEADTPDNFQSRRPNTSFCFLDIRSPGLGDTAMYLCATSRVDRVLDTGELFFGEGSRLTVL.

V and J are TRBV20-1 and TRBJ1-5; the match to TRBD1 covers 9 bases. Germline CDR1 and CDR2: DFQATT and SNEGSKA (reference sequence). V trimming: 4 bases; J trimming: 6 bases; junction bases outside the gene matches: 4. The CDR3 length is 13 residues. As DNA, the CDR3 is TGCAGTGCTAAACAGGGGGCTGGTCAGCCCCAGCATTTT. Its translation: CSAKQGAGQPQHF.

This clonotype was counted only a few times. The V and J genes are TRBV6-5 and TRBJ2-3; 14 positions match TRBD2. This CDR3 region has 17 residues. Germline CDR1 is MNHEY and CDR2 is SVGAGI. With 5 bases clipped from V and 1 base from J, the junction kept 5 bases outside the gene matches. CDR3 nucleotides: TGTGCCAGCAGTCAGGGGACTAGCGGGGGCCGCACAGATACGCAGTATTTT. Its translation is CASSQGTSGGRTDTQYF.

The chain has TRBV28 and TRBJ1-5; maybe TRBD1 (6 bases). Germline CDR1 is MDHEN and CDR2 is SYDVKM. The CDR3 loop spans 16 amino acids. Trimming took off 5 bases at V and 0 bases at J, with 14 bases between the two ends. The CDR3 DNA reads TGTGCCAGCAGTACCCGAGGGGGTCTTAGCAATCAGCCCCAGCATTTT. It codes for CASSTRGGLSNQPQHF.

This CDR3 reads CASSLIPVNSPLHF. The DNA of the CDR3 is TGTGCCAGCAGCTTAATCCCAGTGAATTCACCCCTCCACTTT. The J gene is TRBJ1-6, the V gene TRBV7-6; no reliable D call. The germline gives CDR1 SGHVS, CDR2 FNYEAQ. CDR3 size: 14 residues. Trimming cost V 2 bases and J 7 bases, with 9 bases left between them.

The sample holds a few counts of this clonotype. This sequence joins TRBV4-2 and TRBJ2-3, with D possibly being TRBD1 or TRBD2 (7 bases each). V gave up 6 bases and J gave up 0 bases, with 16 bases separating them. CDR1 and CDR2 (germline): LGHNA, YNFKEQ. This CDR3 spans 16 amino acids. The chain's CDR3 is CASSVRGGPSTDTQYF. The CDR3 DNA reads TGTGCCAGCAGTGTCAGGGGGGGCCCGAGCACAGATACGCAGTATTTT.

The rearrangement joins TRBV20-1 to TRBJ2-7; perhaps TRBD1 as D (5 bases). The CDR3 is made up of 14 amino acids. Germline CDR1 and CDR2: DFQATT and SNEGSKA (reference sequence). Trimming removed 2 bases from V and 0 bases from J, with 11 bases in between. Here the CDR3 reads CSARLLTDSYEQYF. CDR3 coding DNA: TGCAGTGCTAGACTACTGACAGACTCCTACGAGCAGTACTTC.

The V call is TRBV4-1, the J call TRBJ2-5, with 13 bases identical to TRBD2. The J call may not be correct, given that the DNA end is closer to TRBJ2-7. The CDR3 contains 15 residues. CDR1 and CDR2 (germline): MGHRA, YSYEKL. Written as DNA, the CDR3 is TGCGCCAGCAGCCAGGGACTAGCGGGGAGGAGCGAGCAGTACTTC. Its protein product is CASSQGLAGRSEQYF.

J is TRBJ1-2 and V is TRBV12-3 or TRBV12-4, with D possibly being TRBD1 (6 bases). CDR3 length equals 14 residues. V was trimmed by 7 bases and J by 0 bases, leaving 12 bases between them. CDR3 in DNA: TGTGCCAGCACCCGGGACAACTCTAACTATGGCTACACCTTC. This sequence encodes CASTRDNSNYGYTF.

The rearrangement links TRBV12-3 or TRBV12-4 to TRBJ2-5, with D possibly being TRBD1 or TRBD2 (5 bases each). There are 15 residues in the CDR3. V lost 6 bases and J lost 2, with 16 bases in between. CDR3: CASRLGQALQETQYF. Written as DNA, the CDR3 is TGTGCCAGCAGACTAGGACAAGCGTTACAAGAGACCCAGTACTTC.

This chain connects TRBV2 to TRBJ2-3; weak D call: TRBD1 (6 bases). The V gene lost 6 bases and the J gene lost 6 bases, with 25 bases spanning the gap. Germline CDR1 reads SNHLY; CDR2 reads FYNNEI. This CDR3 spans 17 amino acids. CDR3 coding DNA: TGTGCCAGCAGAGCTGGGACGGGACACGGAGAAAGGGATACGCAGTATTTT. Translated: CASRAGTGHGERDTQYF.

This clonotype appeared a few times. The chain employs TRBV20-1 and TRBJ2-7; 7 nucleotides line up with TRBD1. This CDR3 region has 15 residues. CDR1 and CDR2 (germline): DFQATT, SNEGSKA (reference sequence). V was pared by 5 bases and J by 0 bases, with 10 bases of the junction left unmatched. The CDR3 sequence: CSAHDPGQSSYEQYF. The CDR3 bases are TGCAGTGCTCATGACCCGGGACAGAGCTCCTACGAGCAGTACTTC.

This clonotype was recorded a few times. The chain couples TRBV20-1 to TRBJ2-1, with 10 bases fitting TRBD2. CDR3 length equals 15 residues. Germline CDR1 is DFQATT and CDR2 is SNEGSKA (reference sequence). V lost 0 bases and J lost 8; bases outside the gene matches: 7. CDR3 sequence: CSAREEAGGPDEQFF. For the CDR3, the DNA is TGCAGTGCTAGAGAGGAAGCGGGGGGGCCGGATGAGCAGTTCTTC.

This clonotype appeared a single time. This chain connects TRBV5-4 to TRBJ2-3; no reliable D call. Between the trimmed V and J ends, which lost 1 base and 7 bases, there was a span of 10 bases. Germline CDR1 is SGHNT and CDR2 is YYREEE (reference sequence). The CDR3 length is 13 residues. The CDR3 loop reads CASSLYSGHTQYF. The DNA of the CDR3 is TGTGCCAGCAGCTTGTACTCCGGGCATACGCAGTATTTT. Combining the CDR3 with reference TRBV5-4 and TRBJ2-3 gives the whole variable domain ETGVTQSPTHLIKTRGQQVTLRCSSQSGHNTVSWYQQALGQGPQFIFQYYREEENGRGNFPPRFSGLQFPNYSSELNVNALELDDSALYLCASSLYSGHTQYFGPGTRLTVL.

This clonotype was recorded at least ten times. This chain connects TRBV7-2 to TRBJ2-5; D possibly uses TRBD1 or TRBD2 (5 bases each). The V gene's germline CDR1 is SGHTA and CDR2 FQGNSA. The V gene lost 6 bases and the J gene lost 1 base, with 12 bases spanning the gap. This CDR3 contains 14 residues. The CDR3 DNA sequence: TGTGCCAGCAGTTCCCCGGGACCCCAAGAGACCCAGTACTTC. Amino acid sequence: CASSSPGPQETQYF.

This clonotype turned up a few times. The rearrangement links TRBV6-1 to TRBJ2-1; 10 nucleotides match TRBD1. This CDR3 contains 17 residues. Germline V lookup: CDR1 MNHNS, CDR2 SASEGT. V was clipped by 1 base and J by 5 bases; unmatched bases: 8. The CDR3: CASSEGFRTGGDNEQFF. Here the CDR3 DNA reads TGTGCCAGCAGTGAAGGGTTTAGGACAGGGGGGGACAATGAGCAGTTCTTC.

The CDR3 sequence: CATSTGTGDSYNEQFF. CDR3 nucleotide sequence: TGTGCCACCAGCACCGGGACAGGCGACTCCTACAATGAGCAGTTCTTC. The V call is TRBV15, the J call TRBJ2-1; 8 positions match TRBD1. Germline V gene sequence: CDR1 LNHNV, CDR2 YYDKDF (reference sequence). V dropped 4 bases and J dropped 0; count of bases not matched to a gene: 5. CDR3 length: 16 amino acids.

The chain recombines TRBV15 with TRBJ1-6, with D tentatively TRBD1 (5 bases). The germline CDR1 and CDR2 sequences are LNHNV and YYDKDF (reference sequence). Trimming took 1 base from V and 6 from J, leaving 13 bases between them. The CDR3 runs 16 residues. The CDR3 coding sequence is TGTGCCACCAGCAGAGGACCGGAGGGGCGTAATTCACCCCTCCACTTT. Amino acid sequence: CATSRGPEGRNSPLHF.